This T cell receptor (beta chain) is drawn from a study of CD8 T cells in Susac syndrome. The CDR3 has 15 amino acids. CDR1 is ENHRY, CDR2 SYGVKD, per germline. The V and J ends lost 5 bases and 9 bases respectively, with 17 bases between them. RNA in amounts of about 0.45 to 1 ug was reverse transcribed with random hexamers. immunoSEQ multiplex PCR amplified TCR beta CDR3 across 54 Vbeta, 13 Jbeta. TCRdb itself ran the immunoSEQ multiplex PCR reads through MiXCR, one entry per CDR3 protein. The data show 150,000 to 200,000 distinct CDR3 sequences, 94% seen once. The receptor was isolated from a human donor with Susac syndrome. The sample consisted of CD4+ T cells from PBMCs. V and J are TRBV10-3 and TRBJ1-6; TRBD1 is a possible D gene (6 bases). The CDR3 reads CAISLNRDPSSPLHF. The CDR3 bases are TGTGCCATCAGTTTAAACAGGGATCCCAGTTCACCCCTCCACTTT.